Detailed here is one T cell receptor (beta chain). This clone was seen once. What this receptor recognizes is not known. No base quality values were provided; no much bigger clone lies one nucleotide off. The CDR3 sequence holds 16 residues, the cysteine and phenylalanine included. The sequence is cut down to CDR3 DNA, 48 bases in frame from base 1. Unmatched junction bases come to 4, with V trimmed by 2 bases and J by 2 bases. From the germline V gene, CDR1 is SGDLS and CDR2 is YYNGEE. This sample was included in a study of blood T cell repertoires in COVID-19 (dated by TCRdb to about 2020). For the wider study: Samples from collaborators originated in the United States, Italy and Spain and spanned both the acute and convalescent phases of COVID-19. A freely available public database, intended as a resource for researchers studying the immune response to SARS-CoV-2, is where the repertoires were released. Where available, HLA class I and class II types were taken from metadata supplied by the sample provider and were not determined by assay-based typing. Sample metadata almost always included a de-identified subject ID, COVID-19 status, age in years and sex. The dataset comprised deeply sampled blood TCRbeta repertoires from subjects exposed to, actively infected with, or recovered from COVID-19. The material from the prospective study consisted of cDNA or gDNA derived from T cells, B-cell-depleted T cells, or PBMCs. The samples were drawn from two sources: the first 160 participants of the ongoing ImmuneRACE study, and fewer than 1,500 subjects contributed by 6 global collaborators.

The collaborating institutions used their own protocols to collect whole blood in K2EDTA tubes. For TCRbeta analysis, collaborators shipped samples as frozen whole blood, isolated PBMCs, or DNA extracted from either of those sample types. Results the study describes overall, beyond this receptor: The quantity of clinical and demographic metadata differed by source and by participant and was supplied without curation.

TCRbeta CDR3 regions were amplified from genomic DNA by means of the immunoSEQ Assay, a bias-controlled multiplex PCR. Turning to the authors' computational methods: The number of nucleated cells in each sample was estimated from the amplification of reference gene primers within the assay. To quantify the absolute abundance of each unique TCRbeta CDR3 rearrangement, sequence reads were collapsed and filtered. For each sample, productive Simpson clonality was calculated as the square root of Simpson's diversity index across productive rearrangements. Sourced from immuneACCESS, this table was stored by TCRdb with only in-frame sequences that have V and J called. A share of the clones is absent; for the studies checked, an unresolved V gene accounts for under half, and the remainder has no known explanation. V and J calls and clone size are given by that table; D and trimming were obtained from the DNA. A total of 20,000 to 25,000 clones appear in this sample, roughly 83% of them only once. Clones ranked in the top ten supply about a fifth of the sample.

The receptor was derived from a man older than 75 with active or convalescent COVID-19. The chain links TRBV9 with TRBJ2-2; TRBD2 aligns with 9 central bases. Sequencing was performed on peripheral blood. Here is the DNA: TGTGCCAGCAGCGTTAGCGGGGGCCCAAACACCGGGGAGCTGTTTTTT. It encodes CASSVSGGPNTGELFF.